This T cell receptor (beta chain) was recovered during a study of CD8+ T cells in alopecia areata. As for the study in general: Those treated were given oral tofacitinib at 5 to 10 mg twice daily. Tofacitinib administration persisted for 6 to 18 months, succeeded by 6 months off drug.

Obtained from alopecia areata patients were lesional scalp punch biopsies along with peripheral blood. The CDR3 loop spans 13 amino acids. The germline V and J ends were trimmed by 1 base and 5 bases, with 9 bases remaining between them. Looked up from germline, CDR1 is SGHTA and CDR2 is FQGNSA. Following extraction, RNA underwent reverse transcription to cDNA, which served as the sequencing template. Profiling relied on immunoSEQ multiplex PCR, and the TCRdb table lists in-frame clones only, not all of them. The data hold 45,000 to 70,000 clones, with 95% to 97% observed a single time. Material: CD8+ T cells sorted from blood, obtained at week 0. The genes are TRBV7-2 and TRBJ2-7; D unresolved. This TCR derives from a human donor with alopecia areata. The CDR3 reads CASSLVSTNEQYF. Here the CDR3 DNA reads TGTGCCAGCAGCTTAGTAAGCACAAACGAGCAGTACTTC.